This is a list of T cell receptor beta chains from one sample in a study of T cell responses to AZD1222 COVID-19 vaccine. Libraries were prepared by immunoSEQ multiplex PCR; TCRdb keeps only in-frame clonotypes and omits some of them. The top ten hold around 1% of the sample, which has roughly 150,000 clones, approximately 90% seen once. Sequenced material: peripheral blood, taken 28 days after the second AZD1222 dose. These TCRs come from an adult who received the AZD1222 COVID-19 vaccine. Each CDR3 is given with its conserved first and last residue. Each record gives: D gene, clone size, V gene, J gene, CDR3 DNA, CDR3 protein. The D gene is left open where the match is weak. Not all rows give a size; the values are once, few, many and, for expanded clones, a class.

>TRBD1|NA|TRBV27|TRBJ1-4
TGTGCCAGCAGTTTTGGGACAGGGAGGGAAAAACTGTTTTTT
CASSFGTGREKLFF
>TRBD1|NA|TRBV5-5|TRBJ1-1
TGTGCCAGCAGCGGGGGACAGATACTGAACACTGAAGCTTTCTTT
CASSGGQILNTEAFF
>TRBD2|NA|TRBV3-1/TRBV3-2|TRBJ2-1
TGTGCCAGCAGCCCTAGCGGGTTGAGCTCCTACAATGAGCAGTTCTTC
CASSPSGLSSYNEQFF
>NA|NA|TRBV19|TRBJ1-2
TGTGCCAGTAGTATGCCAAATTACTATGGCTACACCTTC
CASSMPNYYGYTF
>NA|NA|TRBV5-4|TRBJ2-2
TGTGCCAGCAGCTTGCACGTCGCGAACACCGGGGAGCTGTTTTTT
CASSLHVANTGELFF
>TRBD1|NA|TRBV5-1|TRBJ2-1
TGCGCCAGCAGCATCTCGACAGGGGGCGTATACAATGAGCAGTTCTTC
CASSISTGGVYNEQFF
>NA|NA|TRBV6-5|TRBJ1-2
TGTGCCAGCAGTCAGGACAGCCTCCTTTTCTATGGCTACACCTTC
CASSQDSLLFYGYTF
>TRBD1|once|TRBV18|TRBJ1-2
TGTGCCAGCTCTCCGGACAGGGCGGGAGTCTATGGCTACACCTTC
CASSPDRAGVYGYTF
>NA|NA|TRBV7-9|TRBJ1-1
TGTGCCAGCAGCTCCCCGCCTGGCAGGGAGACTGAAGCTTTCTTT
CASSSPPGRETEAFF
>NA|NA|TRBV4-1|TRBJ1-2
TGCGCCAGCAGCCAAGTCTCCAGGGACTATGGCTACACCTTC
CASSQVSRDYGYTF
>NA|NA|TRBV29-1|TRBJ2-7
TGCAGCGTGGAGGGGGCCGGAACCTACGAGCAGTACTTC
CSVEGAGTYEQYF
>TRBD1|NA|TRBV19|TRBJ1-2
TGTGCCACCAGGACAGGAGGCTTCTTGGGCTATGGCTACACCTTC
CATRTGGFLGYGYTF
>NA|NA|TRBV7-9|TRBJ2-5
TGTGCCAGCAGCTTACTCGGGGGAGGAGAGACCCAGTACTTC
CASSLLGGGETQYF
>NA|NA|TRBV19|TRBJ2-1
TGTGCCAGTAGTATCGGGGGCTCCTACAATGAGCAGTTCTTC
CASSIGGSYNEQFF
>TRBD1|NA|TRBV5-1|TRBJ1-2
TGCGCCAGCAGACTGACAGGGAAGAACGGCTACACCTTC
CASRLTGKNGYTF
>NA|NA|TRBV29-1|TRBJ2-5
TGCAGCGTTGAACGACAGGAACAAGAGACCCAGTACTTC
CSVERQEQETQYF
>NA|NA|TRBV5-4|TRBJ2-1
TGTGCCAGCAGGGATATCGGGAAGTACAATGAGCAGTTCTTC
CASRDIGKYNEQFF
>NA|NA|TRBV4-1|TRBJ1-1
TGCGCCAGCAGCCAAGGGGGCCCAATCGGGGCTTTCTTT
CASSQGGPIGAFF
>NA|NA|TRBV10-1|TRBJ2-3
TGCGCCAGCAGTGAGCGGAGTCGAGATACGCAGTATTTT
CASSERSRDTQYF
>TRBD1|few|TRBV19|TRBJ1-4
TGTGCCAGTAGTATACCGGGACAGTCTAATGAAAAACTGTTTTTT
CASSIPGQSNEKLFF
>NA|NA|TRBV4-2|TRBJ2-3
TGTGCCAGCAGCCCCCAAGAACAGCGGGCGACAGATACGCAGTATTTT
CASSPQEQRATDTQYF
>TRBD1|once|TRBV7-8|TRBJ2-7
TGTGCCAGCAGCTTAGGACAGGGGGTCTACGAGCAGTACTTC
CASSLGQGVYEQYF
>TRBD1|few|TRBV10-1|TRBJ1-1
TGCGCCAGCAGTCCGGGACAGGTCTGGGAAACTGAAGCTTTCTTT
CASSPGQVWETEAFF
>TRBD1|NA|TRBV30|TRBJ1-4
TGTGCCTGGAGTTCGGGACAGGGCCATGAAAAACTGTTTTTT
CAWSSGQGHEKLFF
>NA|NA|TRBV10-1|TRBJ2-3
TGCGCCAGCAGTGAGTCGATCGGACCGGGCACAGATACGCAGTATTTT
CASSESIGPGTDTQYF
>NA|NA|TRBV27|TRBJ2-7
TGTGCCAGCAGTTCCTACGCCGGCTACGAGCAGTACTTC
CASSSYAGYEQYF
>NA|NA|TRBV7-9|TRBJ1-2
TGTGCCAGCAGCTTAGCGGAATATGGCTACACCTTC
CASSLAEYGYTF
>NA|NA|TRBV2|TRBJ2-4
TGTGCCAGCAAGAGGGCGGTACAAAACATTCAGTACTTC
CASKRAVQNIQYF